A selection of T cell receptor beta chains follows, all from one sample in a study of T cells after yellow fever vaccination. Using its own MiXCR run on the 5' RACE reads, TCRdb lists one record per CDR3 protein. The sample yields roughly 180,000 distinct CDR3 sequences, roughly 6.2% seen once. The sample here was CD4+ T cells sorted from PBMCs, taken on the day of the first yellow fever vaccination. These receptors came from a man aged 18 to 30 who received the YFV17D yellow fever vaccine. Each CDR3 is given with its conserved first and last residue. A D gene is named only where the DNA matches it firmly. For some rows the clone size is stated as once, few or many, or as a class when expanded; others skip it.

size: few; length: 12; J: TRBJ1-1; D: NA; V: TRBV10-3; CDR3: CAIMGTNTEAFF; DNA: TGTGCCATCATGGGGACGAACACTGAAGCTTTCTTT
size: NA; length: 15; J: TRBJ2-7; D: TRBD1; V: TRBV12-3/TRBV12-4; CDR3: CASSPPGQGFYEQYF; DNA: TGTGCCAGCAGCCCCCCGGGACAGGGGTTCTACGAGCAGTACTTC
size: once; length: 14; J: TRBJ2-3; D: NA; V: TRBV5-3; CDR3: CARGHGRPWDTQYF; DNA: TGTGCCAGGGGCCATGGGCGGCCCTGGGATACGCAGTATTTT
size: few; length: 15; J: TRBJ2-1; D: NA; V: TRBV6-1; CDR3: CARPFRSSSYNEQFF; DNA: TGTGCCAGACCCTTTCGGTCGAGCTCCTACAATGAGCAGTTCTTC
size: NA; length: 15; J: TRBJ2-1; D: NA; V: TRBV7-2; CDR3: CASSLSKVNYNEQFF; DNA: TGTGCCAGCAGCCTTAGTAAGGTAAACTACAATGAGCAGTTCTTC
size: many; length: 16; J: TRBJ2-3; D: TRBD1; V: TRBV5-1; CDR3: CASSAGQGFGTDTQYF; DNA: TGCGCCAGCAGCGCGGGACAGGGTTTCGGCACAGATACGCAGTATTTT
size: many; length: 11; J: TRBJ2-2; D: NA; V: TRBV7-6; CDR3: CASSSVGELFF; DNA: TGTGCCAGCAGCTCCGTCGGGGAGCTGTTTTTT
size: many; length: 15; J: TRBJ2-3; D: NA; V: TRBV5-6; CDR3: CASSLGTAGTDTQYF; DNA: TGTGCCAGCAGCCTCGGGACCGCAGGCACAGATACGCAGTATTTT
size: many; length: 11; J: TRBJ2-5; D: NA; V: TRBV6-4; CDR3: CASWEWETQYF; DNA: TGTGCCAGCTGGGAGTGGGAGACCCAGTACTTC
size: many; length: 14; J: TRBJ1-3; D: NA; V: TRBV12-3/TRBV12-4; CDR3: CASSLSVAGNTIYF; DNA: TGTGCCAGCAGTTTAAGCGTTGCTGGAAACACCATATATTTT
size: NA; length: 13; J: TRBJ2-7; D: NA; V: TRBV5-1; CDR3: CASSLGLTYEQYF; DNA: TGCGCCAGCAGCTTGGGGCTTACCTACGAGCAGTACTTC
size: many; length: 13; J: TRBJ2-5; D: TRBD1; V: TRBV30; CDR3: CAWSGTGKETQYF; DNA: TGTGCCTGGAGCGGGACAGGGAAAGAGACCCAGTACTTC
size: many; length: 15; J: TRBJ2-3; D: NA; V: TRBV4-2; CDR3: CASSQEGSGPDTQYF; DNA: TGTGCCAGCAGCCAAGAGGGGTCAGGGCCAGATACGCAGTATTTT
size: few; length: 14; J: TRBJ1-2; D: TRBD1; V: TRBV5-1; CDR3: CASSLSGQGTGYTF; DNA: TGCGCCAGCAGCTTATCGGGACAGGGGACTGGCTACACCTTC